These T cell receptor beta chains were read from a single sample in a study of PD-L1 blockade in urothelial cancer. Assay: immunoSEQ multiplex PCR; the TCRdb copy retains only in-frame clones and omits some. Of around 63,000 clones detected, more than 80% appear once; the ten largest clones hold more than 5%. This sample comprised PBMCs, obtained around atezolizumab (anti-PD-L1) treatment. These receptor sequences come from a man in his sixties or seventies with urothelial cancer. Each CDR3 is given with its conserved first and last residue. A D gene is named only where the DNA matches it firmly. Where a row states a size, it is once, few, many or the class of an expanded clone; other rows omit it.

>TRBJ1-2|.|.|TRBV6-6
CASRNPGHSNYGYTF
TGTGCCAGCAGAAACCCGGGACATTCGAACTATGGCTACACCTTC
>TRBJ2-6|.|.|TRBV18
CASSPTSVIDVLTF
TGTGCCAGCTCACCGACATCGGTAATCGACGTCCTGACTTTC
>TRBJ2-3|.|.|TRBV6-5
CASNLADTQYF
TGTGCCAGCAACCTAGCAGATACGCAGTATTTT
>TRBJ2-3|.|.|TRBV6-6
CASSSRGNTQYF
TGTGCCAGCAGTTCCAGGGGAAATACGCAGTATTTT
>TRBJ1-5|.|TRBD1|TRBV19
CASSPGTENNQPQHF
TGTGCCAGTAGTCCCGGGACAGAAAACAATCAGCCCCAGCATTTT
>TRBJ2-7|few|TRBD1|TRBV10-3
CAIWDRGTREQYF
TGTGCCATTTGGGACAGGGGGACTCGGGAGCAGTACTTC
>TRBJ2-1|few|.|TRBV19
CASSTLDGNEQFF
TGTGCCAGTAGTACCCTTGACGGGAATGAGCAGTTCTTC
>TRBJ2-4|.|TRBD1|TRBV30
CAWSPGQGAGIQYF
TGTGCCTGGAGCCCGGGACAGGGTGCGGGCATTCAGTACTTC
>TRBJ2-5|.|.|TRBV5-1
CASSLTTGFGETQYF
TGCGCCAGCAGCTTGACAACAGGGTTCGGGGAGACCCAGTACTTC
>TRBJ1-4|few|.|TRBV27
CASSRLPRATNEKLFF
TGTGCCAGCAGTCGCCTGCCTCGCGCAACTAATGAAAAACTGTTTTTT
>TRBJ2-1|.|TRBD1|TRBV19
CASSTRTGNVAYNEQFF
TGTGCCAGTAGTACCCGGACAGGGAATGTTGCCTACAATGAGCAGTTCTTC
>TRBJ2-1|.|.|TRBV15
CATSRERRTVYNEQFF
TGTGCCACCAGCAGAGAACGGCGGACAGTTTACAATGAGCAGTTCTTC
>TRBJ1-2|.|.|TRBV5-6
CASNRRGYYGYTF
TGTGCCAGCAACCGGAGAGGGTACTATGGCTACACCTTC
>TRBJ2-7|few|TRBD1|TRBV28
CASWDRGSYEQYF
TGTGCCAGCTGGGACAGGGGTTCCTACGAGCAGTACTTC
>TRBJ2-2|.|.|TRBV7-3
CASSSTGENTGELFF
TGTGCCAGCAGCTCCACTGGAGAGAACACCGGGGAGCTGTTTTTT
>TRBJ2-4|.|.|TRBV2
CASSRQVLAKNIQYF
TGTGCCAGCAGCCGACAGGTTTTAGCCAAAAACATTCAGTACTTC
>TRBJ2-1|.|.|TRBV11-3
CASSSAGLSYNEQFF
TGTGCCAGCAGCTCCGCCGGGTTGTCCTACAATGAGCAGTTCTTC
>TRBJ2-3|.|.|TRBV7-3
CASSLGGRGGTDTQYF
TGTGCCAGCAGCTTAGGCGGGCGGGGTGGGACAGATACGCAGTATTTT
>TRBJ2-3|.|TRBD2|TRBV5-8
CASSLGVAGAGTDTQYF
TGTGCCAGCAGCCTGGGCGTAGCGGGGGCCGGCACAGATACGCAGTATTTT
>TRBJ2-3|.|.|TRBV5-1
CASSLGGAGTDTQYF
TGCGCCAGCAGCTTGGGCGGGGCGGGGACAGATACGCAGTATTTT
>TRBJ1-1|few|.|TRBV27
CASSLIGNSEAFF
TGTGCCAGCAGTTTAATTGGAAACAGTGAAGCTTTCTTT
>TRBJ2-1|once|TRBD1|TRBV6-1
CASSPGQGRAFEQFF
TGTGCCAGCAGTCCTGGACAGGGCCGAGCATTTGAGCAGTTCTTC
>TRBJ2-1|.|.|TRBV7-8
CASSPWGQDSFSYNEQFF
TGTGCCAGCAGCCCCTGGGGACAAGACAGTTTCTCCTACAATGAGCAGTTCTTC
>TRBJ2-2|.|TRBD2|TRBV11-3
CASSFTGLGARNTGELFF
TGTGCCAGCAGCTTCACCGGACTAGGGGCTCGCAACACCGGGGAGCTGTTTTTT
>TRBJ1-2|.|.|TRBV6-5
CATRQRYSGYGYTF
TGTGCCACCCGCCAGCGGTATTCCGGTTATGGCTACACCTTC
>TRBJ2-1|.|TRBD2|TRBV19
CASSPGLAGGKSSYNEQFF
TGTGCCAGTAGTCCCGGACTAGCGGGAGGGAAAAGCTCCTACAATGAGCAGTTCTTC
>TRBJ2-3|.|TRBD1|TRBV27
CASSTGGRSTDTQYF
TGTGCCAGCAGTACAGGGGGAAGGAGCACAGATACGCAGTATTTT
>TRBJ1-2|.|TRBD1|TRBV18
CASSPTGEIYGYTF
TGTGCCAGCTCACCAACAGGGGAAATCTATGGCTACACCTTC
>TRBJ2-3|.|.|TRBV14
CASNRGLAGTDTQYF
TGTGCCAGCAATCGGGGACTCGCTGGCACAGATACGCAGTATTTT
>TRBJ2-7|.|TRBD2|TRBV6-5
CASSSLAEISYEQYF
TGTGCCAGCAGTTCCCTAGCGGAAATCTCCTACGAGCAGTACTTC
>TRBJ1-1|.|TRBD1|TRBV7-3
CASSLTGGNTEAFF
TGTGCCAGCAGCTTGACAGGGGGCAACACTGAAGCTTTCTTT
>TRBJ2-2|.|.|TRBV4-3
CASSQADRTGELFF
TGCGCCAGCAGCCAAGCTGACAGGACCGGGGAGCTGTTTTTT
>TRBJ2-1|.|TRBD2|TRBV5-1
CASSDSGTTYNEQFF
TGCGCCAGCAGCGACAGCGGGACTACCTACAATGAGCAGTTCTTC
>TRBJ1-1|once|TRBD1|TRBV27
CASTATGGGTEAFF
TGTGCCAGCACAGCGACAGGGGGTGGCACTGAAGCTTTCTTT
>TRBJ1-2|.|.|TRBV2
CASSEWAGNYGYTF
TGTGCCAGCTCAGAATGGGCAGGCAACTATGGCTACACCTTC
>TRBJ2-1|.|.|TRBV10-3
CAISESSNEQFF
TGTGCCATCAGTGAGTCGAGTAATGAGCAGTTCTTC
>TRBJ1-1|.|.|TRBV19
CASSHTPLTTPNTEAFF
TGTGCCAGTAGCCATACTCCCTTGACAACCCCGAACACTGAAGCTTTCTTT
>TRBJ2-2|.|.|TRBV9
CASSVGEGGTGELFF
TGTGCCAGCAGCGTAGGAGAGGGGGGGACCGGGGAGCTGTTTTTT
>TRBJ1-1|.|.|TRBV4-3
CASSQEAEDTEAFF
TGCGCCAGCAGCCAAGAAGCGGAGGACACTGAAGCTTTCTTT
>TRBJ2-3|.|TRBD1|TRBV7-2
CASSLDGQGSDTQYF
TGTGCCAGCAGCTTAGACGGACAGGGGTCAGATACGCAGTATTTT
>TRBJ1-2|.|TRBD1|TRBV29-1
CSVDTGENYGYTF
TGCAGCGTTGATACAGGGGAGAACTATGGCTACACCTTC
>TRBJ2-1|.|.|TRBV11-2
CASSPQNSEQFF
TGTGCCAGCAGCCCCCAAAATAGTGAGCAGTTCTTC
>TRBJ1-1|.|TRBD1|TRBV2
CASSDDRGEAFF
TGTGCCAGCAGTGATGACAGGGGTGAAGCTTTCTTT
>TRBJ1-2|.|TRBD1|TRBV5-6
CASSVSGGGRGYTF
TGTGCCAGCAGCGTCTCAGGGGGTGGGCGTGGCTACACCTTC
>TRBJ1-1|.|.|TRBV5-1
CASSLDRTNTEAFF
TGCGCCAGCAGCTTGGACAGGACGAACACTGAAGCTTTCTTT
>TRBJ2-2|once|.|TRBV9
CASSVVGQRLNTGELFF
TGTGCCAGCAGCGTAGTCGGACAGCGCTTGAACACCGGGGAGCTGTTTTTT
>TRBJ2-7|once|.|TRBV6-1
CASIPLRDDSYEQYF
TGTGCCAGCATCCCCTTGCGGGACGACTCCTACGAGCAGTACTTC
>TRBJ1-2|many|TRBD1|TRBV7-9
CASSSRRQGYGYTF
TGTGCCAGCAGCTCCCGAAGACAGGGTTATGGCTACACCTTC
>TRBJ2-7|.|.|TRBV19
CATSRRDGVMNEQYF
TGTGCCACCTCCCGTCGAGACGGGGTTATGAACGAGCAGTACTTC
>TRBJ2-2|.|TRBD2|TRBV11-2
CASSVLAGDNTGELFF
TGTGCCAGCAGCGTACTAGCGGGGGACAACACCGGGGAGCTGTTTTTT
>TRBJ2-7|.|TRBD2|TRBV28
CAIPGLAGGEQYF
TGTGCCATCCCGGGACTAGCGGGTGGCGAGCAGTACTTC
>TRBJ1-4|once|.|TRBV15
CATSRDGGPSEKLFF
TGTGCCACCAGCAGAGATGGTGGGCCCAGTGAAAAACTGTTTTTT
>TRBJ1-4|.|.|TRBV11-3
CASSLTRGNEKLFF
TGTGCCAGCAGCTTAACCAGGGGCAATGAAAAACTGTTTTTT
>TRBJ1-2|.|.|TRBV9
CASSGRGYTF
TGTGCCAGCAGCGGTCGGGGCTACACCTTC
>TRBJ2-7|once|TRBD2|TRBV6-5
CASSRSGRVGEQYF
TGTGCCAGCAGTAGGAGCGGGAGGGTAGGCGAGCAGTACTTC
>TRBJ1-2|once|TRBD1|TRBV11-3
CASSLGYETGGYGYTF
TGTGCCAGCAGCTTAGGATATGAGACAGGGGGCTATGGCTACACCTTC
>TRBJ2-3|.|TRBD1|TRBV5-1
CASSFGQGVTDTQYF
TGCGCCAGCAGCTTTGGACAGGGGGTCACAGATACGCAGTATTTT
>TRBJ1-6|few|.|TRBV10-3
CAISESLEYNSPLHF
TGTGCCATCAGTGAGTCGCTGGAGTATAATTCACCCCTCCACTTT
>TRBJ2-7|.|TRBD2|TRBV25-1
CASSEYGVWGGNEQYF
TGTGCCAGCAGTGAATATGGGGTTTGGGGGGGGAACGAGCAGTACTTC
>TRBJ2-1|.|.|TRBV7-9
CASRPDTYNEQFF
TGTGCCAGCAGACCCGACACCTACAATGAGCAGTTCTTC